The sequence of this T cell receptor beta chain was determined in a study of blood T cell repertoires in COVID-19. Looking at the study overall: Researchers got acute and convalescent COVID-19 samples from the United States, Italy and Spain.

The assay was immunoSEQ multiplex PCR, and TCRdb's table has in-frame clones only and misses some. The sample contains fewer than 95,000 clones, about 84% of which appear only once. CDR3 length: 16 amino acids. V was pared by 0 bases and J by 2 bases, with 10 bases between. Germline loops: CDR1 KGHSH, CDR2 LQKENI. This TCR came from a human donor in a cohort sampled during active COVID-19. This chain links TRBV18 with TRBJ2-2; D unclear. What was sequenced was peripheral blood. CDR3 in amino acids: CASSPPGLFNTGELFF. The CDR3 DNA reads TGTGCCAGCTCACCACCGGGCCTATTCAACACCGGGGAGCTGTTTTTT.